This T cell receptor (beta chain) was captured in a study of blood T cell repertoires in COVID-19. This clone was counted a few times. Looked up from germline, CDR1 is GTSNPN and CDR2 is SVGIG (reference sequence). The CDR3 consists of 13 residues. Trimming left V 0 bases short and J 4 bases short, with 10 bases between. Method: immunoSEQ multiplex PCR; TCRdb's copy keeps in-frame clones and lacks some. The sample lists some 200,000 clones, around 84% occurring once. The rearrangement uses TRBV30 and TRBJ2-7; D gene ambiguous. The sequence derives from a man older than 75 with acute or convalescent COVID-19. Material for sequencing was peripheral blood. The CDR3 region is CAWSVGSRYEQYF. For the CDR3, the DNA is TGTGCCTGGAGTGTAGGCAGCAGGTACGAGCAGTACTTC.